This T cell receptor beta chain came from a study of blood T cells in healthy people across ages. Study as a whole: Capture via template switching afforded approximately one barcoded beta molecule per two T cells.

This clonotype was detected only a few times. Looked up from germline, CDR1 is LNHDA and CDR2 is SQIVND (reference sequence). Trimming removed 4 bases from V and 1 base from J, with 9 bases in between. The CDR3 covers 14 residues. Sample-barcoded 5' priming and a J-beta primer mix drove a second PCR of about 6 to 12 cycles. Each cDNA molecule received a tag from a template-switch adaptor that had 12 random nucleotides. Any given sample supplied a minimum of 3 million CDR3-containing paired-end reads. TCRdb re-called the 5' RACE reads with MiXCR, one entry per CDR3 protein. The table lists over 950,000 distinct CDR3 sequences, 35% to 40% of them singletons, with around 12% in the top ten.

The chain combines TRBV19 with TRBJ2-3; perhaps TRBD2 as D (6 bases). Sequenced sample: blood. The origin of this receptor is a man aged 18 to 30 in good health. The CDR3 region is CASSRDSGTDTQYF. As DNA, the CDR3 is TGTGCCAGTAGTAGGGACTCCGGCACAGATACGCAGTATTTT. Using reference TRBV19 and TRBJ2-3 for the parts outside the CDR3, the full variable domain is DGGITQSPKYLFRKEGQNVTLSCEQNLNHDAMYWYRQDPGQGLRLIYYSQIVNDFQKGDIAEGYSVSREKKESFPLTVTSAQKNPTAFYLCASSRDSGTDTQYFGPGTRLTVL.